The subject of this entry is one T cell receptor beta chain. The data were obtained in a study of T cell changes during pregnancy in multiple sclerosis. V shed 1 base, J shed 4 bases, and the junction held 1 base outside the gene matches. Germline CDR1 and CDR2: LNHDA and SQIVND (reference sequence). The CDR3 has 13 residues. Data came from immunoSEQ multiplex PCR; TCRdb stores just in-frame clones and leaves some out. The data show about 28,000 clones, around 90% seen once. The sample was peripheral blood, taken in the first trimester of pregnancy. The TCR originated in a female donor in good health, enrolled as a control in a pregnancy study. The J gene is TRBJ2-7, the V gene TRBV19; TRBD2 aligns across 7 bases. CDR3 in DNA: TGTGCCAGTAGTATAGCGGGAGGATACGAGCAGTACTTC. This sequence encodes CASSIAGGYEQYF.